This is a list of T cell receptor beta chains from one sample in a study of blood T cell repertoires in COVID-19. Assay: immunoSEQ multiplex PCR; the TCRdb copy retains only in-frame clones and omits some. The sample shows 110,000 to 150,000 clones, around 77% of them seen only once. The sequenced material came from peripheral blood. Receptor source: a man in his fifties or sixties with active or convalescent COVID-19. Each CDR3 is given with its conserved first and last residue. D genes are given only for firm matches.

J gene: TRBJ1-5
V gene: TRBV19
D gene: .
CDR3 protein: CASSKGGYQPQHF

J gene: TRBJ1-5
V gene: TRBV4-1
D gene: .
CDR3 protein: CASSQVSNQPQHF

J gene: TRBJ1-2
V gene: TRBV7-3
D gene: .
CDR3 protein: CASSLTSESGGYTF

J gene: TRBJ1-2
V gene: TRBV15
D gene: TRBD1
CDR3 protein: CATSRDPGTGSLPPYGYTF

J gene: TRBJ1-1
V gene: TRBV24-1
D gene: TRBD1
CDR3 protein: CATRTGGGNTEAFF

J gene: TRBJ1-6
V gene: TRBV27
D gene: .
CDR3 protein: CASSPYQGSPLHF

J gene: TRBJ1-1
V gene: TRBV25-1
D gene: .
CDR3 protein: CASSVEGTFMNTEAFF

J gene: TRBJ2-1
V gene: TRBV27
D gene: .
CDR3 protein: CASRNWLDNEQFF

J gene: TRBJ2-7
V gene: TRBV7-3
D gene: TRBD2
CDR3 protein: CASSLQRGSSYEQYF

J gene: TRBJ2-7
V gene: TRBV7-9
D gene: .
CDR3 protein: CASSLVGREDEQYF

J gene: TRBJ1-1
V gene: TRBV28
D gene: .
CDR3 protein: CASSLTTGEDEAFF

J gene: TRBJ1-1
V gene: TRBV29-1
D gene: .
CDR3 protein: CSSFSGEQAFF

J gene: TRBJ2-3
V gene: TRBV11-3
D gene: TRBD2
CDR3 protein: CASSLRLAGGADTQYF

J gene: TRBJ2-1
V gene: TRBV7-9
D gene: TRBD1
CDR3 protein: CASSILTGGWNEQFF

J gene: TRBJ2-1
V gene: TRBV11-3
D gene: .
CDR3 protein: CASSLEAGYNEQFF

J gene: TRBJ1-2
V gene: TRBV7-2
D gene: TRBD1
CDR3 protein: CASRVDRDYGYTF

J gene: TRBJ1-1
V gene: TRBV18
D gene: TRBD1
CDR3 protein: CASSLPAGGATEAFF

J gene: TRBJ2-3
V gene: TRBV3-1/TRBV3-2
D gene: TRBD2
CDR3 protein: CASSQGTSGGLTDTQYF

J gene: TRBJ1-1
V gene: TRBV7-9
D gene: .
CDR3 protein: CASASPWGGTEAFF

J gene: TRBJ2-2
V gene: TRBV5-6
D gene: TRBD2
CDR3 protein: CASSLFGGRDTGELFF

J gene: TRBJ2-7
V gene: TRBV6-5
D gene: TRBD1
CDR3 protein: CASRRQGRQYF

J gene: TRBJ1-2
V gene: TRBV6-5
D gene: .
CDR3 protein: CASRLSGVYGYTF

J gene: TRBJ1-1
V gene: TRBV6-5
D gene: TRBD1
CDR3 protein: CASSWDRTNTEAFF

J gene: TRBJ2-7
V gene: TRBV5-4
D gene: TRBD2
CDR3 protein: CASSLSLAGAGEQYF

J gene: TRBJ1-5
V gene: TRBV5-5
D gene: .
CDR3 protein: CASSLALGSQNQPQHF

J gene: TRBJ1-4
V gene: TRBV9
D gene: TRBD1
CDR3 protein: CASSANNRGGPATNEKLFF

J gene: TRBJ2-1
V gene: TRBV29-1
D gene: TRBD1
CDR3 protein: CSGGQGAGEQFF

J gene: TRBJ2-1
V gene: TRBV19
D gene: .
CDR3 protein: CASSTPGALVEQFF

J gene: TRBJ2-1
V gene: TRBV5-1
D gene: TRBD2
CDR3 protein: CASSLSSGRGDEQFF

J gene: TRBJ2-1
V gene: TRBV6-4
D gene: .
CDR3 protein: CASSGLEQFF

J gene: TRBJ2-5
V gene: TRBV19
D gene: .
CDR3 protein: CASSDSRRQETQYF

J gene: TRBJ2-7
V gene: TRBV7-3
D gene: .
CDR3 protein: CASSLGGFGGTYEQYF

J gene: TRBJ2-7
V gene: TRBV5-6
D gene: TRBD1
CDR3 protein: CASSLTGQGGEQYF

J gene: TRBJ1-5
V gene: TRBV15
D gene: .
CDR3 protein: CATSRDRGGIEVQPQHF

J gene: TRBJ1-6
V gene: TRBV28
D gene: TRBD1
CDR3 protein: CASRPTGGRTNSPLHF

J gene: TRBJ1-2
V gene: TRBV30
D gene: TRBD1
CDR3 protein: CAWSVGQANYGYTF

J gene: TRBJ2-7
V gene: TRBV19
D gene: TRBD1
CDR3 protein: CASSGTGGASEQYF